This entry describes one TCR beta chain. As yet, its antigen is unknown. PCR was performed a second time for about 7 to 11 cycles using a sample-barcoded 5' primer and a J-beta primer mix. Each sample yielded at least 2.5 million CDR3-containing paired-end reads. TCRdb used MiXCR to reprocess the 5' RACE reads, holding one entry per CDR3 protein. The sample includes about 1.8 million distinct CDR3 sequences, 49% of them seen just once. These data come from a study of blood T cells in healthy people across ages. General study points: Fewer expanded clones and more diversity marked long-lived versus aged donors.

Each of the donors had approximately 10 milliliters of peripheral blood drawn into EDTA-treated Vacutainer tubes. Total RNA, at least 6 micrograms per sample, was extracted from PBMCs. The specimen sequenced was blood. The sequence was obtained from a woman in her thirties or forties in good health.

Here the CDR3 DNA reads TGTGCCAGCAGCCATAGACAGGGCTTGCAGTATTTT. This encodes CASSHRQGLQYF. This rearrangement joins TRBV7-2 to TRBJ2-3, with TRBD1 identical over 7 bases. There are 12 residues in the CDR3. Losses at the gene ends were 5 bases for V and 11 bases for J; bases not matched to a gene: 7. Germline V lookup: CDR1 SGHTA, CDR2 FQGNSA.